A selection of T cell receptor beta chains follows, all from one sample in a study of cytomegalovirus exposure and HLA in healthy donors. Here immunoSEQ multiplex PCR was the method, and the copy in TCRdb shows in-frame clones only, minus some. The data contain approximately 180,000 clones, roughly four fifths of them singletons. Sequencing was done on a sample of PBMCs. The source is a young man in good health and CMV-seronegative. The CDR3 runs from the conserved cysteine through the conserved F or W. D genes are given only for firm matches. Size values are once, few and many counts, or a class for expanded clones, and some rows have none.

D gene: -
V gene: TRBV6-5
CDR3 length: 15
J gene: TRBJ2-2
clone size: -
CDR3 DNA: TGTGCCAGCACCTCCTGGAGCGGGAACACCGGGGAGCTGTTTTTT
CDR3 protein: CASTSWSGNTGELFF

D gene: -
V gene: TRBV4-3
CDR3 length: 16
J gene: TRBJ2-1
clone size: -
CDR3 DNA: TGCGCCAGCAGCCAAGTGCGCGGTCGCATGGACAATGAGCAGTTCTTC
CDR3 protein: CASSQVRGRMDNEQFF

D gene: TRBD2
V gene: TRBV9
CDR3 length: 16
J gene: TRBJ2-3
clone size: -
CDR3 DNA: TGTGCCAGCAGCGTAGTCCCGGGGGGGATCGCAGATACGCAGTATTTT
CDR3 protein: CASSVVPGGIADTQYF

D gene: TRBD1
V gene: TRBV7-9
CDR3 length: 13
J gene: TRBJ1-5
clone size: -
CDR3 DNA: TGTGCCAGCAGCAAGACAGGGAGTCAGCCCCAGCATTTT
CDR3 protein: CASSKTGSQPQHF

D gene: TRBD2
V gene: TRBV4-3
CDR3 length: 14
J gene: TRBJ2-7
clone size: -
CDR3 DNA: TGCGCCAGCAGTAGACTAGCGGGACCCTACGAGCAGTACTTC
CDR3 protein: CASSRLAGPYEQYF

D gene: -
V gene: TRBV4-3
CDR3 length: 13
J gene: TRBJ2-7
clone size: -
CDR3 DNA: TGCGCCAGCAGCCAAAGCTCGGGATACGAGCAGTACTTC
CDR3 protein: CASSQSSGYEQYF

D gene: -
V gene: TRBV10-3
CDR3 length: 13
J gene: TRBJ1-1
clone size: once
CDR3 DNA: TGTGCCATCACCAAGGACGGGGACACTGAAGCTTTCTTT
CDR3 protein: CAITKDGDTEAFF

D gene: -
V gene: TRBV9
CDR3 length: 11
J gene: TRBJ2-3
clone size: -
CDR3 DNA: TGTGCCAGCAGCGCCCTAGATACGCAGTATTTT
CDR3 protein: CASSALDTQYF

D gene: TRBD2
V gene: TRBV7-9
CDR3 length: 18
J gene: TRBJ2-3
clone size: -
CDR3 DNA: TGTGCCAGCAGCCCGGGGACTAGCGGAGCCTCTAGCACAGATACGCAGTATTTT
CDR3 protein: CASSPGTSGASSTDTQYF

D gene: -
V gene: TRBV28
CDR3 length: 13
J gene: TRBJ2-1
clone size: -
CDR3 DNA: TGTGCCACTGGGACTGCCTCCTACAATGAGCAGTTCTTC
CDR3 protein: CATGTASYNEQFF

D gene: -
V gene: TRBV6-5
CDR3 length: 14
J gene: TRBJ1-1
clone size: -
CDR3 DNA: TGTTCCGGTCGGGGTCGCTGTATGAACACTGAAGCTTTCTTT
CDR3 protein: CSGRGRCMNTEAFF

D gene: -
V gene: TRBV10-1
CDR3 length: 18
J gene: TRBJ2-3
clone size: -
CDR3 DNA: TGCGCCAGCAGTGACGTCAATCCCGACAGAAAGTTCACAGATACGCAGTATTTT
CDR3 protein: CASSDVNPDRKFTDTQYF

D gene: TRBD1
V gene: TRBV27
CDR3 length: 16
J gene: TRBJ1-6
clone size: -
CDR3 DNA: TGTGCCAGCAGTTTAACAGGGGCTCGGTATAATTCACCCCTCCACTTT
CDR3 protein: CASSLTGARYNSPLHF

D gene: TRBD1
V gene: TRBV7-2
CDR3 length: 15
J gene: TRBJ1-1
clone size: -
CDR3 DNA: TGTGCCAGCAGCAAGGCCGGGACAGGGACCACTGAAGCTTTCTTT
CDR3 protein: CASSKAGTGTTEAFF

D gene: -
V gene: TRBV27
CDR3 length: 13
J gene: TRBJ2-5
clone size: -
CDR3 DNA: TGTGCCAGCAGTCTTAATTACCAAGAGACCCAGTACTTC
CDR3 protein: CASSLNYQETQYF

D gene: -
V gene: TRBV9
CDR3 length: 13
J gene: TRBJ2-7
clone size: -
CDR3 DNA: TGTGCCAGCAGCACCAGAACAGGGTCCGAGCAGTACTTC
CDR3 protein: CASSTRTGSEQYF

D gene: TRBD1
V gene: TRBV18
CDR3 length: 14
J gene: TRBJ2-7
clone size: -
CDR3 DNA: TGTGCCAGCTCACCACGACAGGGGGTCGACGAGCAGTACTTC
CDR3 protein: CASSPRQGVDEQYF